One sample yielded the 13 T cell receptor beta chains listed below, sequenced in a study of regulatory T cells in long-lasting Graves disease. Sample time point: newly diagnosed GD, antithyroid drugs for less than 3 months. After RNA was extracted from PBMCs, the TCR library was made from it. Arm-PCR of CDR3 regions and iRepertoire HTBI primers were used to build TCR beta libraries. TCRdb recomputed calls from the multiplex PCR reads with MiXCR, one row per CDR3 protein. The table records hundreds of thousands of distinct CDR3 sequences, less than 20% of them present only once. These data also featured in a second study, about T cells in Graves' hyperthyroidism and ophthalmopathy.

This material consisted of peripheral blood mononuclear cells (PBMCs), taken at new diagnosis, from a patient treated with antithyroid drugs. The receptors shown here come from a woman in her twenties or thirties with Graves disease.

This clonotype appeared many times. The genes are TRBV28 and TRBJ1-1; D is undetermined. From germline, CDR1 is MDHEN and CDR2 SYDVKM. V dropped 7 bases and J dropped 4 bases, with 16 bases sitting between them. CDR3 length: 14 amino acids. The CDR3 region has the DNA TGTGCCAGCACCGAGCAACGACGGGTCACTGAAGCTTTCTTT. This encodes CASTEQRRVTEAFF. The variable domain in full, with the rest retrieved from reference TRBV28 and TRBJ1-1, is DVKVTQSSRYLVKRTGEKVFLECVQDMDHENMFWYRQDPGLGLRLIYFSYDVKMKEKGDIPEGYSVSREKKERFSLILESASTNQTSMYLCASTEQRRVTEAFFGQGTRLTVV.

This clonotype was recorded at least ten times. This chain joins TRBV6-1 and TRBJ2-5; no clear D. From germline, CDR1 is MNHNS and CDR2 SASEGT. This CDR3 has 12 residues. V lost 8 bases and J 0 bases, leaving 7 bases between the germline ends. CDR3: CASGIYQETQYF. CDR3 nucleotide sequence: TGTGCCAGCGGGATATACCAAGAGACCCAGTACTTC.

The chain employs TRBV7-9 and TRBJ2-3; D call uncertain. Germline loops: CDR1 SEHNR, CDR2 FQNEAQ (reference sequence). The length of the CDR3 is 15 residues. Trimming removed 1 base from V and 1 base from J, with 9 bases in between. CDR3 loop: CASSLGLDRTDTQYF. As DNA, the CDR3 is TGTGCCAGCAGCTTAGGCTTAGACCGCACAGATACGCAGTATTTT.

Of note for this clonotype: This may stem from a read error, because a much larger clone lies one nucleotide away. CDR3: CATSTRETQYF. CDR3 DNA sequence: TGTGCCACCAGCACCCGAGAGACCCAGTACTTC. This chain links TRBV15 with TRBJ2-5; D remains unclear. Germline lookup yields CDR1 LNHNV and CDR2 YYDKDF (reference sequence). The V end lost 4 bases, the J end lost 4 bases, and 4 bases lay between the germline ends. The CDR3 loop spans 11 amino acids.

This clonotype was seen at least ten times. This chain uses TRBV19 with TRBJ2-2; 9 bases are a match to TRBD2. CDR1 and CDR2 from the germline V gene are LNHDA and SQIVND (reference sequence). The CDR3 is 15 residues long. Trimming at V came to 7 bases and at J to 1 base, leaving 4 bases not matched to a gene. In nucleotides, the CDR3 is TGTGCCAGTATGAAGACTAGCGGGAACACCGGGGAGCTGTTTTTT. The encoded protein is CASMKTSGNTGELFF.

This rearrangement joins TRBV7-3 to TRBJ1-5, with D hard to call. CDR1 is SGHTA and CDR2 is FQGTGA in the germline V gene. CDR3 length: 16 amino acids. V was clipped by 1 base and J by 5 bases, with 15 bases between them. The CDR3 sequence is CASSLRFIGDYQPQHF. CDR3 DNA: TGTGCCAGCAGCTTAAGGTTCATCGGAGATTATCAGCCCCAGCATTTT.

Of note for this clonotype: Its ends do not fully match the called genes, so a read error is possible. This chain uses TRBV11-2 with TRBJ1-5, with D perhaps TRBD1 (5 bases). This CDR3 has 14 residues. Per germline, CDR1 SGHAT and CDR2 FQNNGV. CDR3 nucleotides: TGTGCCAGCAGTACCGGGACGGGCAATCAGCCCCCGCATTTT. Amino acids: CASSTGTGNQPPHF.

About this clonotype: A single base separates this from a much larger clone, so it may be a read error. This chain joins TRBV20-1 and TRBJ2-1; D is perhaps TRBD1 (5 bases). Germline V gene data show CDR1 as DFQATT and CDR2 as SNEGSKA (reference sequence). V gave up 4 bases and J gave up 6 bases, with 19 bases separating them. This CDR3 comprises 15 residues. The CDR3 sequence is CSANPPGRVCNEQFF. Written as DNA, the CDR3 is TGCAGTGCTAACCCTCCAGGGCGCGTCTGCAATGAGCAGTTCTTC.

The CDR3: CAWRGYTDTQYF. DNA of the CDR3: TGTGCCTGGAGGGGGTACACAGATACGCAGTATTTT. J is TRBJ2-3 and V is TRBV30; no definite D call. The V gene's germline CDR1 is GTSNPN and CDR2 SVGIG (reference sequence). Trimming took 3 bases from V and 2 from J, leaving 6 bases between them. This CDR3 is built from 12 residues.

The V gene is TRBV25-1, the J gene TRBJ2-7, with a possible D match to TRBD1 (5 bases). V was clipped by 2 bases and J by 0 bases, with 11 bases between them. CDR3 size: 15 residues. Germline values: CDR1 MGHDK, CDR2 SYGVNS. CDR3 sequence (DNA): TGTGCCAGCAGTGAAATCCAGGGATCCTCCTACGAGCAGTACTTC. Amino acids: CASSEIQGSSYEQYF.

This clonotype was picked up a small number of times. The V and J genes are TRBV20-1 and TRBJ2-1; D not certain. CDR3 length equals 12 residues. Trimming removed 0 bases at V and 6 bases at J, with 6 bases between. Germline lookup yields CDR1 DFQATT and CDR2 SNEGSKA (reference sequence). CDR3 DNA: TGCAGTGCTAGAGATCGTACCAATGAGCAGTTCTTC. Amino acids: CSARDRTNEQFF.

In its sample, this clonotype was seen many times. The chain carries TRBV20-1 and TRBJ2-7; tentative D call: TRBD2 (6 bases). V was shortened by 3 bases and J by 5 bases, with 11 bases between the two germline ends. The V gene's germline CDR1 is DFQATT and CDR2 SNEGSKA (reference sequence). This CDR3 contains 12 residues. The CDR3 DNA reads TGCAGTGCTAGCGGGAGAAGGGACGAGCAGTACTTC. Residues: CSASGRRDEQYF.

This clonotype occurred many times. The CDR3 here is CASYLPRQFTEAFF. In DNA form, the CDR3 reads TGTGCCAGCTACCTTCCAAGACAGTTCACTGAAGCTTTCTTT. This rearrangement joins TRBV2 to TRBJ1-1, with a weak D call TRBD1 (5 bases). V was trimmed by 8 bases and J by 4 bases, leaving 17 bases between them. This CDR3 spans 14 amino acids. The germline gives CDR1 SNHLY, CDR2 FYNNEI. Variable domain in full (rest from reference TRBV2 and TRBJ1-1): EPEVTQTPSHQVTQMGQEVILRCVPISNHLYFYWYRQILGQKVEFLVSFYNNEISEKSEIFDDQFSVERPDGSNFTLKIRSTKLEDSAMYFCASYLPRQFTEAFFGQGTRLTVV.